Below are 31 T cell receptor beta chains sequenced from a single sample in a study of T cells in Graves' hyperthyroidism and ophthalmopathy. TCR beta CDR3 sequences were amplified from RNA transcripts. HTBI primers were used for first-round RT-PCR of the TCR CDR3. Each CDR3 protein is one row after TCRdb ran MiXCR on the multiplex PCR reads. Among over 200,000 distinct CDR3 sequences listed, approximately 20% were seen once. What was sequenced was blood. These receptors originate from a man aged 40-49 years with Graves' hyperthyroidism.

Many counts were recorded for this clonotype. J is TRBJ2-7 and V is TRBV11-2; 12 nucleotides agree with TRBD2. J gave up 3 bases and V 5 bases, and 8 bases lay outside the gene matches. The CDR3 spans 16 residues. Germline-derived CDR1 and CDR2 are SGHAT and FQNNGV. The CDR3 loop is CASSQRLAGANYEQYF. The CDR3 bases are TGTGCCAGCAGCCAACGACTAGCGGGGGCCAACTACGAGCAGTACTTC.

This clonotype was counted a few times. The chain employs TRBV7-8 and TRBJ2-3; TRBD2 matches 8 bases. V shed 3 bases, J shed 5 bases, and the junction held 7 bases outside the gene matches. The CDR3 consists of 15 residues. CDR1 SGHVS and CDR2 FQNEAQ come from the germline V gene. In DNA form, the CDR3 reads TGTGCCAGCAGCTTCAGTTCGGGGGGGCAAGATACGCAGTATTTT. It specifies CASSFSSGGQDTQYF.

The chain combines TRBV6-5 with TRBJ1-5, with a possible D match to TRBD1 (5 bases). Deletions cut 3 bases from V and 8 bases from J, with 11 bases between. The germline CDR1 and CDR2 sequences are MNHEY and SVGAGI. This CDR3 spans 13 amino acids. CDR3 sequence: CASSYSGREPQHF. The DNA for the CDR3 is TGTGCCAGCAGTTATTCAGGGAGAGAGCCCCAGCATTTT.

This clonotype was seen repeatedly, ten times or more. This rearrangement joins TRBV7-9 to TRBJ2-3; D is ambiguous. With 6 bases removed from V and 1 base from J, the gap between germline ends came to 11 bases. Germline lookup yields CDR1 SEHNR and CDR2 FQNEAQ (reference sequence). The CDR3 loop spans 14 amino acids. For the CDR3, the DNA is TGTGCCAGCAGACATGGTTCCGGCACAGATACGCAGTATTTT. Translated, it gives CASRHGSGTDTQYF.

The chain couples TRBV6-1 to TRBJ2-5; possibly TRBD2 for D (7 bases). Germline lookup yields CDR1 MNHNS and CDR2 SASEGT. This CDR3 is built from 14 residues. Trimming left V 10 bases short and J 1 base short, with 16 bases between. This chain's CDR3 is CATSVRGGQETQYF. The CDR3 DNA reads TGTGCCACCAGCGTAAGGGGGGGCCAAGAGACCCAGTACTTC.

This clonotype showed up many times. J is TRBJ1-5 and V is TRBV7-2; possible D gene TRBD1, 6 bases. The CDR3 has 16 amino acids. The germline V gene has CDR1 SGHTA and CDR2 FQGNSA. V lost 5 bases to trimming and J lost 7 bases, with 21 bases between them. The CDR3 DNA reads as TGTGCCAGCAGCAGAGTAGGGACAAGGGCGGGCCAGCCCCAGCATTTT. Translation: CASSRVGTRAGQPQHF. Complete variable domain (other parts from reference TRBV7-2 and TRBJ1-5): GAGVSQSPSNKVTEKGKDVELRCDPISGHTALYWYRQSLGQGLEFLIYFQGNSAPDKSGLPSDRFSAERTGGSVSTLTIQRTQQEDSAVYLCASSRVGTRAGQPQHFGDGTRLSIL.

This clonotype came up many times. The V call is TRBV7-2, the J call TRBJ1-6; D gene ambiguous. The V end was cut by 6 bases, the J end by 6 bases, with 12 bases between. Germline V gene data show CDR1 as SGHTA and CDR2 as FQGNSA. CDR3 length equals 14 residues. CDR3 sequence: CASRPQKFNSPLHF. CDR3 nucleotide sequence: TGTGCCAGCAGACCACAGAAGTTTAATTCACCCCTCCACTTT.

The sample holds many counts of this clonotype. The chain combines TRBV7-2 with TRBJ2-7, with 8 bases that match TRBD2. This CDR3 has 15 residues. In germline, CDR1 is SGHTA, CDR2 FQGNSA. V lost 5 bases and J lost 0; bases outside the gene matches: 6. CDR3 in amino acids: CASSTQRGSSYEQYF. CDR3 nucleotides: TGTGCCAGCAGCACCCAGCGGGGGAGCTCCTACGAGCAGTACTTC.

The CDR3 nucleotides are TGTGCCAGCAGCCTGACAGGGGCTAAATACAATGAGCAGTTCTTC. Translated, it gives CASSLTGAKYNEQFF. The chain couples TRBV11-2 to TRBJ2-1; TRBD1 matches 8 bases. The CDR3 sequence is 15 residues long. The V gene's germline CDR1 is SGHAT and CDR2 FQNNGV. V lost 5 bases, J lost 4 bases, and 7 bases stayed unmatched.

This clonotype was picked up a small number of times. V is TRBV19 and J is TRBJ2-6; weak D call: TRBD1 (6 bases). The germline V gene has CDR1 LNHDA and CDR2 SQIVND (reference sequence). This CDR3 has 16 amino acids. Trimming cost V 9 bases and J 1 base, with 16 bases left between them. For the CDR3, the DNA is TGTGCCAGATCAGGACAGAACAATTCTGGGGCCAACGTCCTGACTTTC. Amino acid sequence: CARSGQNNSGANVLTF.

The gene calls are TRBV28 and TRBJ2-5; 10 bases are shared with TRBD1. Germline CDR1 reads MDHEN; CDR2 reads SYDVKM. This CDR3 has 14 amino acids. V lost 4 bases and J lost 4; bases outside the gene matches: 3. The CDR3 coding sequence is TGTGCCAGCAGTTCGACAGGGGGCAGAGAGACCCAGTACTTC. Protein: CASSSTGGRETQYF.

This clonotype showed up many times. The chain is built from TRBV7-8 and TRBJ1-5; D unclear. Trimming took off 1 base at V and 5 bases at J, with 12 bases between the two ends. CDR1 and CDR2 from the germline V gene are SGHVS and FQNEAQ. This CDR3 contains 15 residues. CDR3 DNA: TGTGCCAGCAGCTTAGTCGGGATTACGGATCAGCCCCAGCATTTT. Translated: CASSLVGITDQPQHF.

Note on this clonotype: This may be a read error, as it is one base from a much larger clone. This chain joins TRBV20-1 and TRBJ1-1; D is unresolved. CDR1 is DFQATT and CDR2 is SNEGSKA in the germline V gene (reference sequence). CDR3 length equals 13 residues. Between the trimmed V and J ends, which lost 5 bases and 6 bases, there was a span of 16 bases. The DNA of the CDR3 is TGCAGTGCTTCTGGCCCTCTTAACGCTGAAGCTTTCTTT. Protein product: CSASGPLNAEAFF.

The chain couples TRBV7-9 to TRBJ2-2; TRBD1 agrees at 9 bases. This CDR3 region has 15 residues. Trimming took 1 base from V and 6 from J; bases not matched to a gene: 3. Germline assignment: CDR1 SEHNR and CDR2 FQNEAQ (reference sequence). The CDR3 coding sequence is TGTGCCAGCAGCTTAGAACAGGGGGCGCCCGGGGAGCTGTTTTTT. Protein product: CASSLEQGAPGELFF.

This clonotype was recorded many times. At one of its ends the junction is not consistent with the germline gene, which may arise from a read error. The chain links TRBV7-7 to TRBJ2-1; TRBD2 might be the D (7 bases). There are 15 residues in the CDR3. Germline V gene lookup returns CDR1 SSHAT and CDR2 FNYEAQ (reference sequence). The CDR3 region is CASSHGGAQYNEQFF. For the CDR3, the DNA is TGTGCTAGCAGCCATGGGGGGGCTCAATACAATGAGCAGTTCTTC.

This clonotype was seen at least ten times. V and J are TRBV5-1 and TRBJ2-7, with 10 bases aligning to TRBD2. The CDR3 contains 15 residues. The germline CDR1 and CDR2 sequences are SGHRS and YFSETQ. V gave up 0 bases and J gave up 7 bases; unmatched junction bases: 7. The CDR3: CASSLGATSGDEQYF. CDR3 nucleotides: TGCGCCAGCAGCTTGGGGGCCACTAGCGGGGATGAGCAGTACTTC.

This clonotype was counted ten times or more. J is TRBJ2-7 and V is TRBV20-1; D may be TRBD2 (6 bases). CDR1 DFQATT and CDR2 SNEGSKA come from the germline V gene (reference sequence). V gave up 4 bases and J gave up 3 bases, with 7 bases separating them. This CDR3 is 11 amino acids long. CDR3 residues: CSAISGYEQYF. In DNA, the CDR3 is TGCAGTGCTATTAGCGGCTACGAGCAGTACTTC.

This clonotype was counted ten times or more. V is TRBV7-6 and J is TRBJ2-2; no reliable D call. Trimming cost V 5 bases and J 0 bases, with 7 bases left between them. The V gene's germline CDR1 is SGHVS and CDR2 FNYEAQ. This CDR3 is 14 amino acids long. CDR3 nucleotide sequence: TGTGCCAGCAGCCCTCGGGCGAACACCGGGGAGCTGTTTTTT. It translates to CASSPRANTGELFF.

Many counts were recorded for this clonotype. The chain links TRBV5-5 to TRBJ2-7, with D uncertain. From germline, CDR1 is SGHKS and CDR2 YYEKEE (reference sequence). Trimming removed 0 bases at V and 3 bases at J, with 13 bases between. This CDR3 region has 15 residues. CDR3 DNA sequence: TGTGCCAGCAGCTTGGCCGGTCAGGAGTTCTACGAGCAGTACTTC. It encodes CASSLAGQEFYEQYF.

This clonotype was recorded many times. The J gene is TRBJ1-4, the V gene TRBV3-1; 12 bases are a match to TRBD1. V shed 4 bases and J 6 bases; nucleotides not matched to a gene: 6. The CDR3 length is 16 residues. The V gene's germline CDR1 is LGHDT and CDR2 YNNKEL (reference sequence). The CDR3 nucleotides read TGTGCCAGCAGCCTTGGGACAGGGGGCGCTTATGAAAAACTGTTTTTT. Protein product: CASSLGTGGAYEKLFF.

This clonotype was recorded at least ten times. This chain uses TRBV27 with TRBJ2-5, with D perhaps TRBD1 or TRBD2 (5 bases each). The CDR3 sequence is 14 residues long. Germline V gene lookup returns CDR1 MNHEY and CDR2 SMNVEV (reference sequence). Trimming pared 0 bases from V and 5 bases from J, leaving 10 bases between. The CDR3 DNA sequence: TGTGCCAGCAGTTTATCAGCAGGGACGGAGACCCAGTACTTC. Protein: CASSLSAGTETQYF.

This chain uses TRBV9 with TRBJ1-4; 7 nucleotides align to TRBD1. This CDR3 is 15 amino acids long. The germline CDR1 and CDR2 sequences are SGDLS and YYNGEE. V trimming: 3 bases; J trimming: 0 bases; junction bases outside the gene matches: 2. The CDR3 is CASSAGTATNEKLFF. DNA of the CDR3: TGTGCCAGCAGCGCCGGGACAGCAACTAATGAAAAACTGTTTTTT.

This clonotype was picked up many times. CDR3 loop: CASSQESGGWTDTQYF. CDR3 DNA: TGTGCCAGCAGCCAAGAATCAGGGGGGTGGACAGATACGCAGTATTTT. The chain combines TRBV4-2 with TRBJ2-3; a possible D gene is TRBD1 (7 bases). The germline V gene has CDR1 LGHNA and CDR2 YNFKEQ. There are 16 residues in the CDR3. V lost 0 bases and J 3 bases, leaving 13 bases between the germline ends.

This clonotype was seen repeatedly, ten times or more. In DNA, the CDR3 is TGCGCCAGCAGCCAAGACCTCCAGGGCACAGATACGCAGTATTTT. Translating it yields CASSQDLQGTDTQYF. The V gene is TRBV4-3, the J gene TRBJ2-3, with D hard to call. Deletions cut 0 bases from V and 1 base from J, with 8 bases between. CDR1 and CDR2 (germline): LGHNA, YSLEER. The CDR3 is 15 residues long.

This clonotype has just a few counts. The V gene is TRBV7-9, the J gene TRBJ2-7; 7 nucleotides agree with TRBD1. Germline trimming cut 1 base from V and 2 bases from J; bases unmatched to any gene: 14. Looked up from germline, CDR1 is SEHNR and CDR2 is FQNEAQ (reference sequence). The CDR3 has 18 residues. CDR3 region: CASSLEEVGTAIPYEQYF. CDR3 coding DNA: TGTGCCAGCAGCTTAGAAGAGGTCGGGACAGCGATACCCTACGAGCAGTACTTC.

Comment on this clonotype: A read error may be the cause here, since a much bigger clone is one base away. The chain combines TRBV7-9 with TRBJ2-1; 8 positions agree with TRBD1. The CDR3 runs to 14 residues. CDR1 and CDR2 (germline): SEHNR, FQNEAQ (reference sequence). With V trimmed by 5 bases and J by 7 bases, 7 bases remained unmatched. In DNA form, the CDR3 reads TGTGCCAGCAGCCGCCCGGACAGGGATAATGAGCAGTTCTTC. Residues: CASSRPDRDNEQFF.

The chain employs TRBV20-1 and TRBJ2-5, with D hard to call. Trimming pared 3 bases from V and 5 bases from J, leaving 10 bases between. Germline V CDR1 and CDR2: DFQATT, SNEGSKA (reference sequence). This CDR3 region has 12 residues. The CDR3 spells CSARFGRETQYF. Written as DNA, the CDR3 is TGCAGTGCTAGGTTTGGTCGGGAGACCCAGTACTTC.

This clonotype was recorded many times. The chain carries TRBV30 and TRBJ1-5; D possibly corresponds to TRBD1 (5 bases). CDR1 is GTSNPN, CDR2 SVGIG, per germline (reference sequence). Trimming stripped 2 bases from V and 0 bases from J, with 11 bases between. The CDR3 is 15 residues long. The CDR3: CAWSRQSNSNQPQHF. Here the CDR3 DNA reads TGTGCCTGGAGTCGACAGTCTAATAGCAATCAGCCCCAGCATTTT.

This clonotype was picked up many times. The chain recombines TRBV7-2 with TRBJ2-5; 14 bases agree with TRBD2. The CDR3 has 15 amino acids. Losses at the gene ends were 5 bases for V and 4 bases for J; bases not matched to a gene: 3. From germline, CDR1 is SGHTA and CDR2 FQGNSA. The CDR3 DNA follows: TGTGCCAGCAGCCCCGGGACTAGCGGGGGAGAGACCCAGTACTTC. Translation: CASSPGTSGGETQYF.

The gene calls are TRBV20-1 and TRBJ2-1; the match to TRBD2 covers 9 bases. Germline-derived CDR1 and CDR2 are DFQATT and SNEGSKA (reference sequence). V lost 3 bases, J lost 5 bases, and 8 bases stayed unmatched. The CDR3 length is 15 residues. The CDR3 nucleotides read TGCAGTGCTAGGCCCCAAGTAGCGGGAGACAATGAGCAGTTCTTC. It specifies CSARPQVAGDNEQFF.

This clonotype was recorded many times. This chain uses TRBV20-1 with TRBJ1-4; TRBD1 matches 10 bases. J lost 5 bases, V lost 2 bases, and 2 bases had no gene match. Germline CDR1 and CDR2: DFQATT and SNEGSKA (reference sequence). CDR3 length: 14 residues. CDR3: CSARPGQGNEKLFF. CDR3 DNA sequence: TGCAGTGCTAGACCGGGACAGGGGAATGAAAAACTGTTTTTT.